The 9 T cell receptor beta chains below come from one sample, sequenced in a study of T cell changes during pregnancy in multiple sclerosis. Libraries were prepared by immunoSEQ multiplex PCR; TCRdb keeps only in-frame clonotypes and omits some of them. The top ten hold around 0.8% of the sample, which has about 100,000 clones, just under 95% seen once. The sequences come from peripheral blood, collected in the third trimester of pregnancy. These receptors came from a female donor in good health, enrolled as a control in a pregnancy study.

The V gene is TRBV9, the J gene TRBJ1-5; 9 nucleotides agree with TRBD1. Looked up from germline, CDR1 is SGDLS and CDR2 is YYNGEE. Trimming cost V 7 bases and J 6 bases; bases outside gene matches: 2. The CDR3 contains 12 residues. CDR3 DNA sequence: TGTGCCAGCGGGACAGGGAGTCAGCCCCAGCATTTT. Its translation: CASGTGSQPQHF.

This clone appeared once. Here the CDR3 reads CASSWSEEKLFF. Written as DNA, the CDR3 is TGTGCCAGCAGCTGGTCCGAGGAAAAACTGTTTTTT. This rearrangement joins TRBV7-2 to TRBJ1-4; D is unclear. V was shortened by 4 bases and J by 8 bases, with 8 bases between the two germline ends. CDR3 size: 12 residues. Germline CDR1 and CDR2: SGHTA and FQGNSA.

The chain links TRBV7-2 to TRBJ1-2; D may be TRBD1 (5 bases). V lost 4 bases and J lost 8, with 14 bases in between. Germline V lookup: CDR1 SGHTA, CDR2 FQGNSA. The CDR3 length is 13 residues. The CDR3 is CASSSWGDKGYTF. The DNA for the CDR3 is TGTGCCAGCAGCTCCTGGGGGGATAAAGGCTACACCTTC. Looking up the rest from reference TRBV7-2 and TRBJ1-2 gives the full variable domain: GAGVSQSPSNKVTEKGKDVELRCDPISGHTALYWYRQSLGQGLEFLIYFQGNSAPDKSGLPSDRFSAERTGGSVSTLTIQRTQQEDSAVYLCASSSWGDKGYTFGSGTRLTVV.

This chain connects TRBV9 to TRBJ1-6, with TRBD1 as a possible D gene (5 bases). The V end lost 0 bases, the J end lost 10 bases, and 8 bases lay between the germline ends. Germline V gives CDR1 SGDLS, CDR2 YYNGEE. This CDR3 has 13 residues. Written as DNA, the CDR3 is TGTGCCAGCAGCGTAGAGCGGGGGTCACCCCTCCACTTT. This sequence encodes CASSVERGSPLHF.

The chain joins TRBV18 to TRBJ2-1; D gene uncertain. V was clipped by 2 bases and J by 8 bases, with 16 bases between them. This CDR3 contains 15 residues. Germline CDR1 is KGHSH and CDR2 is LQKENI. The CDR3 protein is CASSPINPIEDEQFF. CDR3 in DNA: TGTGCCAGCTCACCAATCAACCCGATAGAGGATGAGCAGTTCTTC. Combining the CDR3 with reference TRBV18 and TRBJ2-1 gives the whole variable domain NAGVMQNPRHLVRRRGQEARLRCSPMKGHSHVYWYRQLPEEGLKFMVYLQKENIIDESGMPKERFSAEFPKEGPSILRIQQVVRGDSAAYFCASSPINPIEDEQFFGPGTRLTVL.

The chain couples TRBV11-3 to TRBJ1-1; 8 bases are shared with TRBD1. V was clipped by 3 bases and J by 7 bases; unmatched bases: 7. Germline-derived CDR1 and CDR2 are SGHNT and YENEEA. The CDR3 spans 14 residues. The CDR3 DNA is TGTGCCAGCAGCTTCCCGGGACAGGAGAATGAAGCTTTCTTT. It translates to CASSFPGQENEAFF.

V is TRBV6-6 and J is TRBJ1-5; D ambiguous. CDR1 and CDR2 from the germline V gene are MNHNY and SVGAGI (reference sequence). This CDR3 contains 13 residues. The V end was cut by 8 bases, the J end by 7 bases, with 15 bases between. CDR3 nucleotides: TGTGCCAGCCTAGGAGCGATCGGGCAGCCCCAGCATTTT. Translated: CASLGAIGQPQHF.

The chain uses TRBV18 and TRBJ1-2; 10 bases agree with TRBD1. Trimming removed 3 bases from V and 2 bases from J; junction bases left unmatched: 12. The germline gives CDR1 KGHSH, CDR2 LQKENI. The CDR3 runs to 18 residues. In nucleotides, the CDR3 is TGTGCCAGCTCACCTGCTGGGACAGGGGTCCTAACCAACTATGGCTACACCTTC. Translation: CASSPAGTGVLTNYGYTF.

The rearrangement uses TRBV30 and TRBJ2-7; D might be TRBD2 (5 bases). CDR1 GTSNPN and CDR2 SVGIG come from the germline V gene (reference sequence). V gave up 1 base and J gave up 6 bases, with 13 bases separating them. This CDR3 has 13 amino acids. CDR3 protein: CAWSGSGPSEQYF. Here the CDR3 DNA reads TGTGCCTGGAGTGGCAGCGGCCCCTCCGAGCAGTACTTC.